One and the same sample provided the 10 T cell receptor beta chains below, sequenced in a study of T cell clonality in common variable immunodeficiency. The study, taken as a whole, reports: Fewer deletions and N-nucleotide insertions were reportedly seen in common variable immunodeficiency TCR beta sequences.

Their recognized antigens are unknown. Sequencing used immunoSEQ multiplex PCR; TCRdb keeps in-frame clones, though not all of them. The sample has some 16,000 clones, none seen only once; the top ten hold roughly 13%. The source material was peripheral blood mononuclear cells. The receptors were gathered from a human donor with common variable immunodeficiency.

The table lists this clone with a few counts. The DNA ends 3 residues before the CDR3 does, and the rest of the CDR3 is filled in from the germline J gene. The chain joins TRBV5-5 to TRBJ2-7, with a weak D call TRBD1 (5 bases). The CDR3 consists of 15 residues. The ends were cut back, 0 bases at V and 0 bases at J, with 10 bases in the middle. Per the germline V gene, CDR1 is SGHKS and CDR2 is YYEKEE (reference sequence). The CDR3 region is CASSLDDSSSYEQYF. The covered CDR3 bases are TGTGCCAGCAGCTTGGACGACAGTAGCTCCTACGAG.

Remarks on this clone: With the read ending 3 residues before the CDR3 end, the germline J gene is used to fill in that end. The chain combines TRBV19 with TRBJ1-2; 9 bases map to TRBD1. V gave up 4 bases and J gave up 4 bases; unmatched junction bases: 4. Per the germline V gene, CDR1 is LNHDA and CDR2 is SQIVND (reference sequence). This CDR3 is 14 amino acids long. The CDR3 sequence: CASSTGTGTYGYTF. CDR3 bases read: TGTGCCAGTAGTACGGGGACAGGGACCTATGGC.

This clone was found a few times. Sequencing ends 3 residues short of the CDR3 end; the germline J gene provides the rest. The gene calls are TRBV18 and TRBJ2-7; D possibly corresponds to TRBD1 (6 bases). This CDR3 is built from 16 residues. The germline V and J ends were trimmed by 2 bases and 4 bases, with 18 bases remaining between them. Germline CDR1 KGHSH, CDR2 LQKENI. The part of the CDR3 DNA that was read is TGTGCCAGCTCACCAAAAACCGGGACAACGATTTACGAG. Translated: CASSPKTGTTIYE. In full, the CDR3 is CASSPKTGTTIYEQYF. The complete variable domain, with remaining parts taken from reference TRBV18 and TRBJ2-7, reads NAGVMQNPRHLVRRRGQEARLRCSPMKGHSHVYWYRQLPEEGLKFMVYLQKENIIDESGMPKERFSAEFPKEGPSILRIQQVVRGDSAAYFCASSPKTGTTIYEQYFGPGTRLTVT.

This clone is judged medium-sized. The CDR3 end falls 3 residues outside the read, so it is completed with the germline J gene. This chain joins TRBV30 and TRBJ1-4, with TRBD1 matching 9 bases. The V and J ends lost 3 bases and 7 bases, in that order; junction bases with no gene match: 6. The CDR3 spans 14 residues. The germline V gene has CDR1 GTSNPN and CDR2 SVGIG (reference sequence). The CDR3 loop reads CAWRRGQGSEKLFF. The DNA read from the CDR3 is TGTGCCTGGAGGAGAGGACAGGGGAGTGAAAAA.

On this clone: The read ends 3 residues shy of where the CDR3 ends; the end is completed using the germline J gene. The chain employs TRBV19 and TRBJ2-3; D not resolved. Trimming removed 4 bases from V and 0 bases from J, with 8 bases in between. CDR1 is LNHDA, CDR2 SQIVND, per germline (reference sequence). This CDR3 has 14 residues. The CDR3 reads CASSTQVSTDTQYF. The DNA read from the CDR3 is TGTGCCAGTAGTACGCAGGTTAGCACAGATACG.

CDR3 amino acids: CAWDPGQGRSGANVLTF. The CDR3 DNA, read in part, is TGTGCCTGGGATCCGGGACAGGGGAGGTCTGGGGCCAACGTC. The chain carries TRBV30 and TRBJ2-6; 10 bases line up with TRBD1. The sequenced fragment ends 3 residues before the CDR3 boundary, so the rest is inferred from the germline J gene. The CDR3 runs 17 residues. The V gene's germline CDR1 is GTSNPN and CDR2 SVGIG (reference sequence). The V segment lost 5 bases and the J segment 1 base; nucleotides outside the gene matches: 8.

There are many counts of this clone. Coverage ceases 3 residues before the CDR3 finishes, and the germline J gene fills in the end. The rearrangement joins TRBV20-1 to TRBJ1-1; maybe TRBD1 (6 bases). V was pared by 1 base and J by 1 base, with 10 bases between. The germline gives CDR1 DFQATT, CDR2 SNEGSKA (reference sequence). The length of the CDR3 is 14 residues. CDR3 DNA, as far as it was read: TGCAGTGCTAGAGTCTCGACAGGGAACACTGAA. It translates to CSARVSTGNTE. The full CDR3 protein reads CSARVSTGNTEAFF.

About this clone: Read coverage stops 3 residues before the CDR3 terminus; the germline J gene supplies the remainder. The chain couples TRBV7-9 to TRBJ1-4; the D is unclear. Germline assignment: CDR1 SEHNR and CDR2 FQNEAQ (reference sequence). V lost 2 bases and J 7 bases, leaving 5 bases between the germline ends. The length of the CDR3 is 12 residues. The CDR3 reads CASSLNSEKLFF. The sequenced part of the CDR3 DNA is TGTGCCAGCAGCTTAAACTCTGAAAAA. The full variable domain, rest sourced from reference TRBV7-9 and TRBJ1-4, is DTGVSQNPRHKITKRGQNVTFRCDPISEHNRLYWYRQTLGQGPEFLTYFQNEAQLEKSRLLSDRFSAERPKGSFSTLEIQRTEQGDSAMYLCASSLNSEKLFFGSGTQLSVL.

The table lists this clone with many counts. The CDR3 goes on 3 residues after the read ends, and that part is filled in from the germline J gene. This chain connects TRBV6-4 to TRBJ1-2; perhaps TRBD1 as D (6 bases). The CDR3 sequence is 16 residues long. V dropped 8 bases and J dropped 7 bases, with 26 bases sitting between them. The germline V gene encodes CDR1 MRHNA and CDR2 SNTAGT. CDR3 sequence reads: CASANPLGGGVFGYTF. The sequenced part of the CDR3 DNA is TGTGCCAGCGCAAACCCCCTTGGAGGGGGGGTTTTTGGC.

This clone appeared a few times. From the germline J gene comes the end of the CDR3, since the read stops 3 residues before it. The chain carries TRBV7-2 and TRBJ2-3; TRBD2 matches at 8 bases. CDR1 and CDR2 (germline): SGHTA, FQGNSA. The CDR3 length is 14 residues. CDR3 sequence reads: CASSRAGGKQTQYF. CDR3 DNA (partial): TGTGCCAGCAGCCGGGCGGGGGGAAAGCAGACG.